This T cell receptor (beta chain) was observed in a study of early stage breast cancer tumors. About the research overall: About 70% of the 16 invasive tumors were ER+, PR+ and HER2-.

Study outcomes and limitations: Commonly generated sequences made up most enriched TCRB sequences shared between patients. Comparing each tissue with blood distinguished tumor from normal in about 90% of the 16 patients.

For this clone: Its antigen remains unidentified.

Clones were read by immunoSEQ multiplex PCR, and TCRdb kept only the in-frame ones, dropping some. The data contain about 36,000 clones, roughly 72% of them singletons. This TCR derives from a person in their 60s with breast cancer. The source material was blood.

In DNA, the CDR3 is TGTGCCAGCAGCCTCGGACGGATGAACACTGAAGCTTTCTTT. Protein sequence: CASSLGRMNTEAFF. The gene calls are TRBV25-1 and TRBJ1-1, with unresolved D. V was shortened by 6 bases and J by 0 bases, with 11 bases between the two germline ends. Germline V gene data show CDR1 as MGHDK and CDR2 as SYGVNS. CDR3 length: 14 residues.